The 10 T cell receptor beta chains below all came from one sample that was sequenced in a study of blood T cells in healthy people across ages. Combining a sample-barcoded 5' primer with a J-beta primer mix, a second PCR ran for roughly 7 to 12 cycles. MiXCR, applied by TCRdb to the 5' RACE reads, yields one record per CDR3 protein. This table holds about 800,000 distinct CDR3 sequences, roughly 25% found once. These data also formed part of another study, on T cells of mothers and their children.

Sequenced: blood. Receptors originate from a boy between 10 and 17 years old in good health.

V gene TRBV7-3 combines with J gene TRBJ2-3, with D possibly TRBD2 on 5 matching bases. CDR1 and CDR2 (germline): SGHTA, FQGTGA. The CDR3 consists of 16 residues. V shed 1 base and J shed 0 bases, with 11 bases lying between them. In DNA, the CDR3 is TGTGCCAGCAGCTTAATTGTGGGAGCGAGCACAGATACGCAGTATTTT. Translating gives CASSLIVGASTDTQYF.

In its sample, this clonotype was seen a few times. The V and J genes are TRBV6-2 or TRBV6-3 and TRBJ2-7; possibly TRBD2 for D (6 bases). Per germline, CDR1 MNHEY and CDR2 SVGEGT. The CDR3 covers 13 residues. The germline V and J ends were trimmed by 5 bases and 6 bases, with 14 bases remaining between them. The CDR3 spells CASSAGLNPEQYF. The DNA for the CDR3 is TGTGCCAGCAGTGCGGGATTGAATCCCGAGCAGTACTTC.

A few counts support this clonotype. This chain links TRBV27 with TRBJ1-2; 7 nucleotides agree with TRBD1. The junction had 4 bases not matched to a gene; V was cut back by 6 bases and J by 0 bases. The CDR3 is made up of 14 amino acids. Germline loops: CDR1 MNHEY, CDR2 SMNVEV (reference sequence). The CDR3 here is CASSTDRTNYGYTF. CDR3 coding DNA: TGTGCCAGCAGCACGGACAGGACTAACTATGGCTACACCTTC.

This clonotype has more than one count but fewer than ten. The rearrangement uses TRBV4-3 and TRBJ2-2, with D perhaps matching TRBD2 (6 bases). The CDR3 totals 17 residues. CDR1 and CDR2 (germline): LGHNA, YSLEER. Trimming pared 3 bases from V and 2 bases from J, leaving 16 bases between. The CDR3 bases are TGCGCCAGCAGCCAGAATTCCGGGACTCTCAACACCGGGGAGCTGTTTTTT. Translating it yields CASSQNSGTLNTGELFF.

The CDR3 sequence: CSAIDRDHEQYF. The CDR3 DNA reads as TGCAGTGCCATCGACAGGGACCACGAGCAGTACTTC. This rearrangement joins TRBV20-1 to TRBJ2-7; 7 bases map to TRBD1. V lost 6 bases, J lost 5 bases, and 7 bases stayed unmatched. CDR3 length equals 12 residues. The germline V gene has CDR1 DFQATT and CDR2 SNEGSKA (reference sequence).

The chain recombines TRBV4-3 with TRBJ2-6; D not resolved. V shed 1 base and J shed 1 base, with 5 bases lying between them. Germline V CDR1 and CDR2: LGHNA, YSLEER. The CDR3 runs 15 residues. The CDR3 DNA follows: TGCGCCAGCAGCCAAGGTGTGTCTGGGGCCAACGTCCTGACTTTC. Its translation is CASSQGVSGANVLTF.

This clonotype was seen only a few times. The rearrangement links TRBV28 to TRBJ2-7; D uncertain. Germline CDR1 reads MDHEN; CDR2 reads SYDVKM. The V gene lost 3 bases and the J gene lost 0 bases, with 15 bases spanning the gap. The CDR3 has 16 amino acids. The CDR3, as DNA: TGTGCCAGCAGTTTTGCTGGCGAACGTCCCTCCTACGAGCAGTACTTC. Its protein is CASSFAGERPSYEQYF.

J is TRBJ1-2 and V is TRBV12-3 or TRBV12-4; possibly TRBD1 for D (6 bases). CDR3 length equals 16 residues. Trimming took 7 bases from V and 6 from J, leaving 24 bases between them. The DNA of the CDR3 is TGTGCCAGCACCGACAAACGGTCGGCAGGGGCGGATGGCTACACCTTC. This gives the protein CASTDKRSAGADGYTF.

The chain couples TRBV12-3 or TRBV12-4 to TRBJ2-2; D remains ambiguous. This CDR3 comprises 14 residues. V was clipped by 4 bases and J by 5 bases, with 11 bases between them. As DNA, the CDR3 is TGTGCCAGCAGTTCGATGCCTGATACCGGGGAGCTGTTTTTT. Its translation: CASSSMPDTGELFF.

This clonotype was detected only a few times. The J gene is TRBJ2-7, the V gene TRBV6-1; 8 bases map to TRBD1. The J segment lost 3 bases and the V segment lost 6 bases, leaving 7 bases of the junction unmatched. The CDR3 has 14 amino acids. Germline V gene lookup returns CDR1 MNHNS and CDR2 SASEGT. CDR3 sequence: CASSDRGPYYEQYF. The CDR3 DNA reads TGTGCCAGCAGCGACAGGGGCCCCTACTACGAGCAGTACTTC.